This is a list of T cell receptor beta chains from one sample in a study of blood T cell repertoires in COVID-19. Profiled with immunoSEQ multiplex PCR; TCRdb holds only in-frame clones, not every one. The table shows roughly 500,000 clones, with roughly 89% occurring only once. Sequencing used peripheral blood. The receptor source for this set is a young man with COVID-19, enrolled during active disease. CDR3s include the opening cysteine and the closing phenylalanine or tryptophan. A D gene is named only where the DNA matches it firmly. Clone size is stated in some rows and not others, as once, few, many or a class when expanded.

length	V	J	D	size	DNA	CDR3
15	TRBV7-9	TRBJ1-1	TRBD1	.	TGTGCCAGCAGCCATGGACAGGGTGTGAACACTGAAGCTTTCTTT	CASSHGQGVNTEAFF
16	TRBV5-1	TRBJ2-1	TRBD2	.	TGCGCCAGCAGCTTGGGTAGCGGGAGGGATCTCGATGAGCAGTTCTTC	CASSLGSGRDLDEQFF
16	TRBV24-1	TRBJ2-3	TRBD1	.	TGTGCCACCAGTGATTTGGTGACAGGGCCCACAGATACGCAGTATTTT	CATSDLVTGPTDTQYF
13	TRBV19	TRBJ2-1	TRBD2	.	TGTGCCAGTAGGGCGGGGGGCGCTGTCGGGCAGTTCTTC	CASRAGGAVGQFF
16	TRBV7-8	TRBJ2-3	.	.	TGTGCCAGCAGCCTAGGAAACACGGCGGACACAGATACGCAGTATTTT	CASSLGNTADTDTQYF
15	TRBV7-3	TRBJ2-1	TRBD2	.	TGTGCCAGCAGCTTAGAACCAGCGGGAAATAATGAGCAGTTCTTC	CASSLEPAGNNEQFF
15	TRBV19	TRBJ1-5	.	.	TGTGCCAGTAGTATTCTTTGGGGAGCAAATCAGCCCCAGCATTTT	CASSILWGANQPQHF
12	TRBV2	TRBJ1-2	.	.	TGTGCCAGCAGTGGTCAGGACTATGGCTACACCTTC	CASSGQDYGYTF
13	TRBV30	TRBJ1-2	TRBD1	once	TGTGCCTGTCTACAGGGGGCGAACTATGGCTACACCTTC	CACLQGANYGYTF
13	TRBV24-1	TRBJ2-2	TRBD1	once	TGTGCCACCGAGGGGGCACCGTTCGGGGAGCTGTTTTTT	CATEGAPFGELFF
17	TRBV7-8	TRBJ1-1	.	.	TGTGCCAGCAGCTTAGGTCTGCGGGGGAACCCTAACACTGAAGCTTTCTTT	CASSLGLRGNPNTEAFF
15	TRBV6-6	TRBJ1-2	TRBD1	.	TGTGCCAGCAGTTACTCGATTACAGGGGGCTATGGCTACACCTTC	CASSYSITGGYGYTF
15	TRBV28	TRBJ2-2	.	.	TGTGCCAGCAGTTTAGTGCCCAGGGGCACCGGGGAGCTGTTTTTT	CASSLVPRGTGELFF
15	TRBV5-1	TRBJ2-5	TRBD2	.	TGCGCCAGCAGCCCTAGCGGGAGGGCCGAGGAGACCCAGTACTTC	CASSPSGRAEETQYF
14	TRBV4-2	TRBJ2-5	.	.	TGTGCCAGCAGCCAAGCTAATAGCGCAGAGACCCAGTACTTC	CASSQANSAETQYF
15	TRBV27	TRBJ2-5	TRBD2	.	TGTGCCAGCAGTCCTAAGCGGGGGGGCGGTGAGACCCAGTACTTC	CASSPKRGGGETQYF
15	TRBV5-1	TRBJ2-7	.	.	TGCGCCAGCACCAAAGAAAGAGGACAGTCCTACGAGCAGTACTTC	CASTKERGQSYEQYF